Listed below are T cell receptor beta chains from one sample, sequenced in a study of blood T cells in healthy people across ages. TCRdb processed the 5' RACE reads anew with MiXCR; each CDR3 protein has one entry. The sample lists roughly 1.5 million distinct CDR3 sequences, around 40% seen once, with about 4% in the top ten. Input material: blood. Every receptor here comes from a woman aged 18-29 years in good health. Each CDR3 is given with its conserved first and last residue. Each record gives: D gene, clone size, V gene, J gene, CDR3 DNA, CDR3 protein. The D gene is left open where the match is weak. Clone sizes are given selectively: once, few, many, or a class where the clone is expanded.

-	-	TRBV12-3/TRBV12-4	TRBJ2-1	TGTGCCAGCAGGCGAGGCAGGGTCGACAATGAGCAGTTCTTC	CASRRGRVDNEQFF
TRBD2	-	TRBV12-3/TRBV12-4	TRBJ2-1	TGTGCCAGCAGCCTAGCGGGAGGGAAGAATGATGAGCAGTTCTTC	CASSLAGGKNDEQFF
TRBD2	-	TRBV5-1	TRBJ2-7	TGCGCCAGCAGCGTGACTAGCGTGGGGATCTACGAGCAGTACTTC	CASSVTSVGIYEQYF
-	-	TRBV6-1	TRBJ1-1	TGTGCTAGCAGGGTGGGACCTGGGGCTGAAGCTTTCTTT	CASRVGPGAEAFF
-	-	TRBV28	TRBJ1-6	TGTGCCAGCAGGGACACCCTCTCCTATAATTCACCCCTCCACTTT	CASRDTLSYNSPLHF
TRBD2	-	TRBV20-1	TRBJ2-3	TGCAGTTTAGCGGGGAGAGTGGATACGCAGTATTTT	CSLAGRVDTQYF
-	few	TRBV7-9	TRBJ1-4	TGTGCCAGCAGCTTAGACCCGGGAGGTACTAATGAAAAACTGTTTTTT	CASSLDPGGTNEKLFF
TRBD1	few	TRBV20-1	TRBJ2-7	TGCAGTGCCCCCGGGACAGGCTACGAGCAGTACTTC	CSAPGTGYEQYF
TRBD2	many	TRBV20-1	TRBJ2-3	TGCAGTGCTAGATCTCCCAGCGGGGGATCCACAGATACGCAGTATTTT	CSARSPSGGSTDTQYF
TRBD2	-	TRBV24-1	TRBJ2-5	TGTGCCACCAGTGATTCCCTAGCGGGAGGCCATGAGCAGTACTTC	CATSDSLAGGHEQYF
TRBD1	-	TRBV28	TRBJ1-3	TGTGCCAGCAGCCCAGCCCAGGGGGCGTACACCATATATTTT	CASSPAQGAYTIYF
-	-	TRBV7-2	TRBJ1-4	TGTGCCAGCAGCTTAGGCACAGGCCCGTCAGAAAAACTGTTTTTT	CASSLGTGPSEKLFF
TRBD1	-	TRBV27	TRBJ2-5	TGTGCCAGTAGAGAACAGGGGGCATGGGAGACCCAGTACTTC	CASREQGAWETQYF
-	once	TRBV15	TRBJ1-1	TGTGCCACCAAGGAGGACGCTTTCTTT	CATKEDAFF
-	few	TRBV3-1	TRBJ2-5	TGTGCCAGCAGCGGACTCGCCTATCGGACCCAGTACTTC	CASSGLAYRTQYF
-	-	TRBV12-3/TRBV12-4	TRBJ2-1	TGTGCCAGCAGTTCCGGGAGCGGTGAGCAGTTCTTC	CASSSGSGEQFF
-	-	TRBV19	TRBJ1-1	TGTGCCAGGAACGAGGACACTGAAGCTTTCTTT	CARNEDTEAFF
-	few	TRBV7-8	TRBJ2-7	TGTGCCAGCAGCTTAGTTGGGGGTACGGGCGAGCAGTACTTC	CASSLVGGTGEQYF
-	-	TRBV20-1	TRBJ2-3	TGCAGTGCCGGGGGTGCTGTCCCTAGCACAGATACGCAGTATTTT	CSAGGAVPSTDTQYF
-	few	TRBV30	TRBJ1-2	TGTGCCTGGAGTGGCGGGGTTTCCTATGGCTACACCTTC	CAWSGGVSYGYTF
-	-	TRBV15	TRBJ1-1	TGTGCCACCAGCAGTCTACAGAATGAAGCTTTCTTT	CATSSLQNEAFF
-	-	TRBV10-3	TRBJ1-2	TGTGCCATCAGTGAGTCGCAGTTGGGCTACACCTTC	CAISESQLGYTF
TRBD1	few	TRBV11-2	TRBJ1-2	TGTGCCAGCAGCGCAAGACAGGGGAGCTACACCTTC	CASSARQGSYTF
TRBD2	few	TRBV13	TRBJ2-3	TGTGCCAGCAGCTTGTGGCGGGGGGTCAACACAGATACGCAGTATTTT	CASSLWRGVNTDTQYF
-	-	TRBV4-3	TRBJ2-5	TGCGCCGGCAGCCAAGAGGCCTGGGGGATGGGTACGGAGACCCAGTACTTC	CAGSQEAWGMGTETQYF